The TCR beta chain under discussion was sequenced for a study of regulatory T cells in long-lasting Graves disease. General study findings and limits: With 2,500 to 3,000 shared public clonotypes, persistent patients exceeded new patients, who shared just over 950.

The germline V and J ends were trimmed by 3 bases and 5 bases, with 20 bases remaining between them. Looked up from germline, CDR1 is DFQATT and CDR2 is SNEGSKA (reference sequence). CDR3 length equals 15 residues. To note about this clonotype: The antigen is unknown.

Sequencing libraries for TCR beta were prepared with iRepertoire HTBI primers and Arm-PCR of CDR3 regions. TCRdb processed the multiplex PCR reads anew with MiXCR; each CDR3 protein has one entry. The table lists approximately 290,000 distinct CDR3 sequences, 20% to 25% of them singletons, with more than 50% in the top ten. Time point given: persistent/refractory GD, antithyroid drugs over 5 years with positive TRAb. RNA extracted from PBMCs served as the sequencing template. This receptor was obtained from a female donor with Graves disease. Sequencing was performed on peripheral blood mononuclear cells (PBMCs), taken when the disease was refractory, from a patient treated with antithyroid drugs. The chain employs TRBV20-1 and TRBJ2-7; no clear D. The CDR3 protein is CSARRSIQSFHEQYF. CDR3 in DNA: TGCAGTGCTAGGCGCTCGATACAGAGTTTCCACGAGCAGTACTTC.